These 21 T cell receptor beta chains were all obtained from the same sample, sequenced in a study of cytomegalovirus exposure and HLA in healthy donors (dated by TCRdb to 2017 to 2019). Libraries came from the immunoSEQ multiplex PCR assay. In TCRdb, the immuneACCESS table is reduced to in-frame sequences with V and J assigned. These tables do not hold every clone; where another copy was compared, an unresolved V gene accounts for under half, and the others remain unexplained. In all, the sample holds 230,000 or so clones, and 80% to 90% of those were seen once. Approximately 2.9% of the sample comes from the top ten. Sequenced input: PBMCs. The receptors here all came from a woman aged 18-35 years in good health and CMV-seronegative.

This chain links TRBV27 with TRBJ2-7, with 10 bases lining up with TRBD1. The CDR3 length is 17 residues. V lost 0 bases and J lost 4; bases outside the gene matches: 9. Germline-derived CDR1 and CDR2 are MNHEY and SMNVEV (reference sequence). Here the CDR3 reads CASSLSRTGTGEYEQYF. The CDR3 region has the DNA TGTGCCAGCAGTTTATCGAGAACCGGGACAGGGGAATACGAGCAGTACTTC.

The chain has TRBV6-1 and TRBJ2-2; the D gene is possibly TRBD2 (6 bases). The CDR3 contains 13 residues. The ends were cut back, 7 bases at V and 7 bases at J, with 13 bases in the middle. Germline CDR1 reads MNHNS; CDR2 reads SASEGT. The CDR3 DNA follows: TGTGCCAGCACGATCCTAGCGTTCGGGGAGCTGTTTTTT. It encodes CASTILAFGELFF.

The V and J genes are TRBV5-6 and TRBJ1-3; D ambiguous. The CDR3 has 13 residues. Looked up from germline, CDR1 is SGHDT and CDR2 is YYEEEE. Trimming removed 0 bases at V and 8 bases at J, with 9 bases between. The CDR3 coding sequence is TGTGCCAGCAGCTTGGCGGGTAGAGACACCATATATTTT. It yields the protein CASSLAGRDTIYF.

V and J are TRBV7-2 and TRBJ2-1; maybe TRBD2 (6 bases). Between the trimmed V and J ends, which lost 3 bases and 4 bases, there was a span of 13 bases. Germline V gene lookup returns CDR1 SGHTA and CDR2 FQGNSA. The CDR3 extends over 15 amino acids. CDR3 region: CASSLASGRYNEQFF. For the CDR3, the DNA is TGTGCCAGCAGCTTGGCCAGCGGGCGTTACAATGAGCAGTTCTTC.

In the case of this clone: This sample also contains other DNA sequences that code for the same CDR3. In DNA, the CDR3 is TGTGCCAGCAGCTATGGGACAGGGAACACCGGGGAGCTGTTTTTT. Translating it yields CASSYGTGNTGELFF. V gene TRBV5-6 combines with J gene TRBJ2-2, with 8 bases lining up with TRBD1. CDR1 is SGHDT, CDR2 YYEEEE, per germline. This CDR3 contains 15 residues. V was pared by 3 bases and J by 1 base, with 2 bases of the junction left unmatched.

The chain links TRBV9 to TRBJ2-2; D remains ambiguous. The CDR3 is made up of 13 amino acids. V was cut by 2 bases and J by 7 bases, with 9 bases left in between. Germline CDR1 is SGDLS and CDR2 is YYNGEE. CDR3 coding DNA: TGTGCCAGCAGCGTTCAGTATAACGGGGAGCTGTTTTTT. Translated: CASSVQYNGELFF.

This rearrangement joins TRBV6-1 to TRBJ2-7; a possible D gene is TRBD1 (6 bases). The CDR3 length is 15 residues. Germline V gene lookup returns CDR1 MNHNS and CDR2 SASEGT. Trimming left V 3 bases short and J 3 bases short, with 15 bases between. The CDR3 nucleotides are TGTGCCAGCAGTGACCTACAGGGACCGAACTACGAGCAGTACTTC. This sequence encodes CASSDLQGPNYEQYF.

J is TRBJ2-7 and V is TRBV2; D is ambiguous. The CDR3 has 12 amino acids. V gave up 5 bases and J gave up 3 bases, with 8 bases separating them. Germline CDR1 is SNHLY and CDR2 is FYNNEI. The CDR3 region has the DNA TGTGCCAGCAGTAATAGATTCTACGAGCAGTACTTC. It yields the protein CASSNRFYEQYF.

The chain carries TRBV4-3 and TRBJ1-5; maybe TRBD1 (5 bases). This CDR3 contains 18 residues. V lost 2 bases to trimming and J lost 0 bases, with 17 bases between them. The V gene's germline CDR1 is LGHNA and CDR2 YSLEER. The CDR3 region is CASSQHLNSGFSNQPQHF. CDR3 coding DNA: TGCGCCAGCAGCCAACATCTAAATTCAGGGTTTAGCAATCAGCCCCAGCATTTT.

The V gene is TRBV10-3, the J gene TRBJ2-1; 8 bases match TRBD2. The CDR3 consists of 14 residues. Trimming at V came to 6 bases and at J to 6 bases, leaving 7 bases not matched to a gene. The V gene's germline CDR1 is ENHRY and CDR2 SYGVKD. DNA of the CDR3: TGTGCCATCAGACCGGGACTAGATGGCAATGAGCAGTTCTTC. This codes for CAIRPGLDGNEQFF.

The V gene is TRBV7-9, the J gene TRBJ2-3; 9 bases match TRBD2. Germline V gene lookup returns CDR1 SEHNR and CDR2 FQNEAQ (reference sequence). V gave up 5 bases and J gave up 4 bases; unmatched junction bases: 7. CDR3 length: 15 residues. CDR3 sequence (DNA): TGTGCCAGCAGCCGGGGACTAGCAGAGCCAGATACGCAGTATTTT. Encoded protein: CASSRGLAEPDTQYF.

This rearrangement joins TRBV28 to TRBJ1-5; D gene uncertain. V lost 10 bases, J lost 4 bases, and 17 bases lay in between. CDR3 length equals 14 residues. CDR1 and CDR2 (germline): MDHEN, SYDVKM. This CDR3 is CATRRFEGNQPQHF. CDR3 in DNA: TGTGCCACCCGACGGTTTGAGGGTAATCAGCCCCAGCATTTT.

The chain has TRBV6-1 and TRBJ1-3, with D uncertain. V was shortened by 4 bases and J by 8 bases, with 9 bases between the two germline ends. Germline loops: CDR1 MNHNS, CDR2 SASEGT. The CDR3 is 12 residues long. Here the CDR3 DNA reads TGTGCCAGCAGTGGAGAGGTGGACACCATATATTTT. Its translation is CASSGEVDTIYF.

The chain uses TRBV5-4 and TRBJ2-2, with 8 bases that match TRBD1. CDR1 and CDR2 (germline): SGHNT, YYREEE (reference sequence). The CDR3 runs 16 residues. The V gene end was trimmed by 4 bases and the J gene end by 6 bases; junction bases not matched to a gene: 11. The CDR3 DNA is TGTGCCAGCAGCCCGAAGGACAGGGCAGATGCCGGGGAGCTGTTTTTT. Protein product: CASSPKDRADAGELFF.

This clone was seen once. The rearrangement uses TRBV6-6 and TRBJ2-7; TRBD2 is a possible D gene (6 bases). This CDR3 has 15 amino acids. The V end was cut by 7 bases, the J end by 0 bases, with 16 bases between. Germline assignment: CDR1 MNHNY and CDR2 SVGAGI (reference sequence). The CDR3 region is CASTTQRAPSYEQYF. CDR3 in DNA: TGTGCCAGCACCACACAGCGGGCCCCCTCCTACGAGCAGTACTTC.

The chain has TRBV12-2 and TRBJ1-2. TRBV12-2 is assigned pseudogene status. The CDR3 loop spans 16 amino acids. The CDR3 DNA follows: TGTGCAAGTCGCTTAGTTTCAGCCGGGAAGGGCTATGGCTACACCTTC. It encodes CASRLVSAGKGYGYTF.

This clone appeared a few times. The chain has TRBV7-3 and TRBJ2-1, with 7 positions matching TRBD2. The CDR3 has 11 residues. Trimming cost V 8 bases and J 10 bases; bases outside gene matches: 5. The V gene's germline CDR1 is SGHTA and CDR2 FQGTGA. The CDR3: CASWGLQEQFF. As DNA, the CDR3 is TGTGCCAGCTGGGGACTACAGGAGCAGTTCTTC.

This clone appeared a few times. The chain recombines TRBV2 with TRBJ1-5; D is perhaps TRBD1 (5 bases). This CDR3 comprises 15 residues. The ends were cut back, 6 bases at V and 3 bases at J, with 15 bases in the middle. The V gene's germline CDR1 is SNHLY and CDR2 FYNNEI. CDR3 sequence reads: CASSPRGRINQPQHF. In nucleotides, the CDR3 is TGTGCCAGCAGCCCGCGGGGCCGGATCAATCAGCCCCAGCATTTT.

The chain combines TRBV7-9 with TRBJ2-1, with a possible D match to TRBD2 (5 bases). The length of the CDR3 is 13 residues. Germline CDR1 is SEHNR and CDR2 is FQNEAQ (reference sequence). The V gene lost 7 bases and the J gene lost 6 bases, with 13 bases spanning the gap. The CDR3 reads CASMYIRGNEQFF. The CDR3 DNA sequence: TGTGCCAGCATGTATATTCGGGGCAATGAGCAGTTCTTC.

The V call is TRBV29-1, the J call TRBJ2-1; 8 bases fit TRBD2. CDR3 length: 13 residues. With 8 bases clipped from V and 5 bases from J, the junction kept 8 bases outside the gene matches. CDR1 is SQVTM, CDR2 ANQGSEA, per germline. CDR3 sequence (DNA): TGCAGCAGGGGACTAGTAGAGAACAATGAGCAGTTCTTC. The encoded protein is CSRGLVENNEQFF.

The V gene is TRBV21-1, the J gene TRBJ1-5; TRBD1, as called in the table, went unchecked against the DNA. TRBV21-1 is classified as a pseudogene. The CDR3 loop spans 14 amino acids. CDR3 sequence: CASPQVISNQPQHF. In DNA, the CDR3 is TGTGCCAGCCCCCAGGTGATCAGCAATCAGCCCCAGCATTTT.